This TCR beta chain stems from a study of shared clonotypes between healthy human individuals. Overall study findings and caveats: A handful of donors showed sharing of about 4.8% of naive CD4 clonotypes. In having few donors, the study represented limited genetic and exposure-history diversity.

This clone was observed a single time. The antigen is not known. Produced via immunoSEQ multiplex PCR; TCRdb's table is partial and in-frame only. This table holds approximately 2.3 million clones, 85% to 95% found once. The donors were all Caucasian adults (living in Nashville, Tennessee). Trimming left V 10 bases short and J 4 bases short, with 17 bases between. CDR1 is MDHEN, CDR2 SYDVKM, per germline. The CDR3 length is 14 residues. The sample comprised naive CD4+ T cells from PBMCs. The subset here: CD45RA+ positively selected. V is TRBV28 and J is TRBJ1-3; D possibly corresponds to TRBD1 (5 bases). The sequence derives from a man in his late teens or twenties in good health. Some clones in this sample may be carry-over from other donors' samples. The CDR3 nucleotides read TGTGCCACCCGACCGGGGCCCTGGGGAAACACCATATATTTT. This encodes CATRPGPWGNTIYF.